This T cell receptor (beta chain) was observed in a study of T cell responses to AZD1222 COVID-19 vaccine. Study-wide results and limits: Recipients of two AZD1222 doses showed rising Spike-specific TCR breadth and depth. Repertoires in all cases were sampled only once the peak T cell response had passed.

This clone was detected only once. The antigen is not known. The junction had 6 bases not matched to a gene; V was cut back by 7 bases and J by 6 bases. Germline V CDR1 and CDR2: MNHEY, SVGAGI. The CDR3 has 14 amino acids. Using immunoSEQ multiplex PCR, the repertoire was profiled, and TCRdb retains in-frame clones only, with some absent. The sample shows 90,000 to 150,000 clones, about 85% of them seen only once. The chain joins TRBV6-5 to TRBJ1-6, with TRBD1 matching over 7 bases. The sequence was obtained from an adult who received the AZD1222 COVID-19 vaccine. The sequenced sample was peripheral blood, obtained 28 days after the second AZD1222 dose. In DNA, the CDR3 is TGTGCCAGCACCCCGGGACAGTTTAATTCACCCCTCCACTTT. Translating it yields CASTPGQFNSPLHF.